This T cell receptor beta chain was identified during a study of beta chain features in type 1 diabetes. Study summary: Patients did not differ from healthy donors in age, gender or cell yield. Study-wide results and caveats: Researchers report that Type 1 diabetes patients had moderately but significantly shorter TCRB CDR3s across all four CD4+ subsets.

The sequenced template was cDNA made from the entire isolated RNA. Around 3.8 million reads per sample were averaged for naive, central memory and regulatory samples. TCRdb keeps only in-frame clones here, not all; method: immunoSEQ multiplex PCR. This repertoire shows some 350,000 clones, 13% found once; its top ten account for over 0.014%. The CDR3 spans 15 residues. Germline CDR1 LGHNA, CDR2 YSLEER. Trimming left V 7 bases short and J 3 bases short, with 18 bases between. This clone was counted only a few times. Its specificity is not known. Sequences were obtained from naive CD4+ T cells from blood. The origin of this receptor is a woman aged 18 to 35 with type 1 diabetes. The chain is built from TRBV4-3 and TRBJ1-1, with D possibly TRBD1 on 5 matching bases. This CDR3 is CASKGPQGIDTEAFF. CDR3 DNA sequence: TGCGCCAGCAAAGGCCCCCAGGGCATCGACACTGAAGCTTTCTTT.